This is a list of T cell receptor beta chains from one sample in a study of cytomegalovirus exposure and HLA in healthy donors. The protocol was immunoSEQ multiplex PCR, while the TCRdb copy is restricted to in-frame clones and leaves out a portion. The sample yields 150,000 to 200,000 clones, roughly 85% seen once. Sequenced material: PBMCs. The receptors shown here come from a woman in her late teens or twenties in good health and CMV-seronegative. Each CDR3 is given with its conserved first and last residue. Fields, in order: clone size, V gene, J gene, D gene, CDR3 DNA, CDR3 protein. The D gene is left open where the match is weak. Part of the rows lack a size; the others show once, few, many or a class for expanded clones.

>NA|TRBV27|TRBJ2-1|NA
TGTGCCAGCAGTTTATTGGCCGCACGCAATGAGCAGTTCTTC
CASSLLAARNEQFF
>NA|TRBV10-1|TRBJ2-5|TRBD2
TGCGCCAGCAGTGCCGGGACTAGCGGGAAAGAGACCCAGTACTTC
CASSAGTSGKETQYF
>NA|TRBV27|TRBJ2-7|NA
TGTGCCAGCAGTTTATTGGTGGGGGGTTTCATCGAGCAGTACTTC
CASSLLVGGFIEQYF
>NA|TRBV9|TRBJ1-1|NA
TGTGCCAGCAGCGTAGGACAGGTGGGCACTGAAGCTTTCTTT
CASSVGQVGTEAFF
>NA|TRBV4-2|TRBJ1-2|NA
TGTGCCAGCAGCCAAGGGCGGCAGGGGAGTTTATATGGCTACACCTTC
CASSQGRQGSLYGYTF
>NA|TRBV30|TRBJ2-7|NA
TGTGCCTGGAGTGCTCAGTCAGGGCGCGAGCAGTACTTC
CAWSAQSGREQYF
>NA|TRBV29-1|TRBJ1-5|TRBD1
TGCAGCGTTGTCGACAGGGATCATCAGCCCCAGCATTTT
CSVVDRDHQPQHF
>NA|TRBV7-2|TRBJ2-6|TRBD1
TGTGCCAGCAGCGTCGCAGGGACAGGCCCCTCTGGGGCCAACGTCCTGACTTTC
CASSVAGTGPSGANVLTF
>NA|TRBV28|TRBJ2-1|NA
TGTGCCAGCAGTCTATACAGCGGATCCTACAATGAGCAGTTCTTC
CASSLYSGSYNEQFF
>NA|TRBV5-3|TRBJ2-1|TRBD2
TGTGCCAGAAGGCAAGCGGGACCGGAGTTCTTC
CARRQAGPEFF
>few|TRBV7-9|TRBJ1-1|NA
TGTGCCAGCAGCTTAGGAGGGCGAGCTTTCTTT
CASSLGGRAFF
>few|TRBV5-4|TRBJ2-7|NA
TGTGCCAGCAGCTCTCCCGCGGGCGAGCAGTACTTC
CASSSPAGEQYF
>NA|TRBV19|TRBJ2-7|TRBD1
TGTGCCAGTAGCAAAGGGACAGCCTACGAGCAGTACTTC
CASSKGTAYEQYF
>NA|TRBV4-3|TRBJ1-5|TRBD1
TGCGCCAGCAGCCTCGACAGGGGCTCCAATCAGCCCCAGCATTTT
CASSLDRGSNQPQHF
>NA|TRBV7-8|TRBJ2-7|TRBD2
TGTGCCAGCAGCTTACTAGGGACTAGCGGGGCAAGTCATCTCTACGAGCAGTACTTC
CASSLLGTSGASHLYEQYF
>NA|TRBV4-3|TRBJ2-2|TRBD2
TGCGCCAGCAGCCAAGGACTAGCGGGAGCCCAGGGTACCGGGGAGCTGTTTTTT
CASSQGLAGAQGTGELFF
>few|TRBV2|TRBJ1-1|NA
TGTGCCAGCAGTCATTCGGACACTGAAGCTTTCTTT
CASSHSDTEAFF
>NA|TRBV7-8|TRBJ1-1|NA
TGTGCCAGCAGCCCCCTCGGGGGGGACACCGCTAACACTGAAGCTTTCTTT
CASSPLGGDTANTEAFF
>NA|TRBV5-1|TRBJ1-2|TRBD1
TGCGCCAGCAGCCCGCCCTCGACAGGGGATTGGGCCTATGGCTACACCTTC
CASSPPSTGDWAYGYTF
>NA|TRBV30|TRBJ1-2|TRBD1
TGTGCCTGGAGTAAGACCACGACAGGGGCCGGAGGCTACACCTTC
CAWSKTTTGAGGYTF
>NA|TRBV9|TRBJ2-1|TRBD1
TGTGCCAGCAGCGTTTGGACAGGGGGCTTCAATGAGCAGTTCTTC
CASSVWTGGFNEQFF
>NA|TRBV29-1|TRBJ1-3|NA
TGCAGCGTTGAGGGGAGGGGGGGGAAAGGCTCTGGAAACACCATATATTTT
CSVEGRGGKGSGNTIYF
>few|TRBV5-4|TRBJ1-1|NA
TGTGCCAGCAGCTTGGGTAGGCAGGCGAACACTGAAGCTTTCTTT
CASSLGRQANTEAFF
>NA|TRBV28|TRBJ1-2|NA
TGTGCCAGCAGAAGTGGGGAGGGGACATTAGGTGGCTACACCTTC
CASRSGEGTLGGYTF
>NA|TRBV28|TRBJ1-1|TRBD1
TGTGCCAGCAGTCCCCGTGGACAGGGAGGCACTGAAGCTTTCTTT
CASSPRGQGGTEAFF
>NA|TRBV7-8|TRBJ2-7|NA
TGTGCCAGCAGCAGAAGGGGGGGGGTTCTGGAGCAGTACTTC
CASSRRGGVLEQYF
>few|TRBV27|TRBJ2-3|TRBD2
TGTGCCAGCAGTTTTCTTGGGACTAGGCGAGGAGATACGCAGTATTTT
CASSFLGTRRGDTQYF
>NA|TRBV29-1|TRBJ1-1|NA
TGCAGCGTTGCCCTCCCTGGCAGGGCGCTTTACACTGAAGCTTTCTTT
CSVALPGRALYTEAFF
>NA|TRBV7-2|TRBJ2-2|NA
TGTGCCAGCAGCCGTACAGGGAGCACGAACACCGGGGAGCTGTTTTTT
CASSRTGSTNTGELFF
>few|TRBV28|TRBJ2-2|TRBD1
TGTGCCAGCAGTTTGACAGGGGGTACCGGGGAGCTGTTTTTT
CASSLTGGTGELFF
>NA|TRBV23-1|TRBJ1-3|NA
TGCGCCAGCAGTAACACCACGGGCTCTGGAAACACCATATATTTT
CASSNTTGSGNTIYF
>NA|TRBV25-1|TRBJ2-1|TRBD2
TGTGCCAGCAGTGAACAGGCTAGCGGGAGGCCCTCCTACAATGAGCAGTTCTTC
CASSEQASGRPSYNEQFF
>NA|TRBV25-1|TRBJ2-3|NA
TGTGCCAGCAGTGAGGCGGGCTTGAGCACAGATACGCAGTATTTT
CASSEAGLSTDTQYF
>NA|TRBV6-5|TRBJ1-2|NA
TGTGCCAGCAGTTCTGACAGAAACTATGGCTACACCTTC
CASSSDRNYGYTF
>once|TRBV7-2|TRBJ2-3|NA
TGTGCCAGCAGCTTACGGGGAGGCCCGACCTTATACACAGATACGCAGTATTTT
CASSLRGGPTLYTDTQYF
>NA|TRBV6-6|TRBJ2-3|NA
TGTGCCAGCAGAATAAGTGGGGCCAGAGATACGCAGTATTTT
CASRISGARDTQYF
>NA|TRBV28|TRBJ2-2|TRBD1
TGTGCCAGCAGTTTACAGGGGGCCCCGGGGACCGGGGAGCTGTTTTTT
CASSLQGAPGTGELFF
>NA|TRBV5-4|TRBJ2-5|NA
TGTGCCAGCAGCACCTTAGTGGCGGGTAAAGAGACCCAGTACTTC
CASSTLVAGKETQYF
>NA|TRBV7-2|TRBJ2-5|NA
TGTGCCAGCGTACCGGACAGAAGGGAGACCCAGTACTTC
CASVPDRRETQYF
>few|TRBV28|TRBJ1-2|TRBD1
TGTGCCAGCTGCCCGGGACAGGTAGTCTATGGCTACACCTTC
CASCPGQVVYGYTF
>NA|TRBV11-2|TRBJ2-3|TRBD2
TGTGCCAGCAGCTTAGAATCCCCGGGACTAGCGGGAGGGGACGCAGATACGCAGTATTTT
CASSLESPGLAGGDADTQYF